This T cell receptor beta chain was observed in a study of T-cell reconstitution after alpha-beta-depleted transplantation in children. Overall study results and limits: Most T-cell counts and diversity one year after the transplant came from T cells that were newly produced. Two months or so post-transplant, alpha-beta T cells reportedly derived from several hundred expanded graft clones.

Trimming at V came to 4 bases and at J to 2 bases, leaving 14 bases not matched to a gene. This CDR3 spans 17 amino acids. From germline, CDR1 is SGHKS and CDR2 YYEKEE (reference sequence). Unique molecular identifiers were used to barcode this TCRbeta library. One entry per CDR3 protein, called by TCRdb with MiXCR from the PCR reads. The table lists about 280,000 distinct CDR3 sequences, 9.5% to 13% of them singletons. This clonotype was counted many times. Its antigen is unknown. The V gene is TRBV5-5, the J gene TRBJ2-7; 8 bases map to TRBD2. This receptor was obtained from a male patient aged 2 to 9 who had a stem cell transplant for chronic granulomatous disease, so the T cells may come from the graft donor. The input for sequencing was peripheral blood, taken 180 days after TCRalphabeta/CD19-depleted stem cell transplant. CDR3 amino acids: CASSPVKFSGTTYEQYF. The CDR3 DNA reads TGTGCCAGCAGCCCCGTTAAATTTAGCGGGACAACCTACGAGCAGTACTTC.